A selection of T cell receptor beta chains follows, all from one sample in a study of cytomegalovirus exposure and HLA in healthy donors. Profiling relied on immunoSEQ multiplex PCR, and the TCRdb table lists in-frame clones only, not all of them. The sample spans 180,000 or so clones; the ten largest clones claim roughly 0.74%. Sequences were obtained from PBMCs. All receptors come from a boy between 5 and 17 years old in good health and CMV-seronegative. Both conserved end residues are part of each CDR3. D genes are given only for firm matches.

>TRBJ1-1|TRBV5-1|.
CASSPNTGNTEAFF
TGCGCCAGCAGCCCGAATACAGGGAACACTGAAGCTTTCTTT
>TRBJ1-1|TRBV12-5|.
CASGLVLRGMVDTEAFF
TGTGCTAGTGGTTTGGTACTTCGGGGGATGGTGGACACTGAAGCTTTCTTT
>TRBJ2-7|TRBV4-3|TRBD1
CASSQSPGQGYEQYF
TGCGCCAGCAGCCAGTCCCCGGGACAGGGCTACGAGCAGTACTTC
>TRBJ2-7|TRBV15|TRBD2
CATSRDRGGREQYF
TGTGCCACCAGCAGAGATCGGGGGGGTAGGGAGCAGTACTTC
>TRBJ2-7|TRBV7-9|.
CASSPVTYEQYF
TGTGCCAGCAGCCCGGTTACCTACGAGCAGTACTTC
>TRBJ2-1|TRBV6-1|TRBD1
CASIRTGGLNEQFF
TGTGCCAGCATCCGGACAGGGGGCTTGAATGAGCAGTTCTTC
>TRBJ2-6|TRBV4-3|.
CASSQNANGAGANVLTF
TGCGCCAGCAGCCAAAATGCTAACGGGGCTGGGGCCAACGTCCTGACTTTC
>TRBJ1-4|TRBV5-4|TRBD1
CASSQRTGRESEKLFF
TGTGCCAGCAGCCAAAGGACAGGGCGGGAGAGTGAAAAACTGTTTTTT
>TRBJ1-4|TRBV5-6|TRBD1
CASSLGTGVEKLFF
TGTGCCAGCAGCTTGGGGACAGGGGTTGAAAAACTGTTTTTT
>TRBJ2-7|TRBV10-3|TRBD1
CAISRQGLNEQYF
TGTGCCATCAGCCGACAGGGTCTCAACGAGCAGTACTTC
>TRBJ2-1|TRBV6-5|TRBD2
CASSRGGSYNEQFF
TGTGCCAGCTCTCGGGGGGGCTCCTACAATGAGCAGTTCTTC